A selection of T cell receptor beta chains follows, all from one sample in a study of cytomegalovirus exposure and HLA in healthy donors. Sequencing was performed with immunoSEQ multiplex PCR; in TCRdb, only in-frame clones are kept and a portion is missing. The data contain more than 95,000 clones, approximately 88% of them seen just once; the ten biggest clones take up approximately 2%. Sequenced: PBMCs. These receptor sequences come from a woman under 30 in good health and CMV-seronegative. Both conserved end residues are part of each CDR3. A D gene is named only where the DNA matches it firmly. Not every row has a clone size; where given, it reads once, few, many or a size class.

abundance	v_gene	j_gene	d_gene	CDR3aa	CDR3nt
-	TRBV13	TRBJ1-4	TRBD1	CASSTDRGLCEKLFF	TGTGCCAGCAGCACCGACAGGGGGCTTTGTGAAAAACTGTTTTTT
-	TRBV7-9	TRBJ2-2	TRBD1	CASSMTGTTGELFF	TGTGCCAGCAGCATGACAGGGACCACCGGGGAGCTGTTTTTT
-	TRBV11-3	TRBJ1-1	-	CASQDNRWTEAFF	TGTGCCAGCCAGGACAACAGATGGACTGAAGCTTTCTTT
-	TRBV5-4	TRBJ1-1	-	CASTPRERARTEAFF	TGTGCCAGCACCCCTCGTGAGAGGGCGCGCACTGAAGCTTTCTTT
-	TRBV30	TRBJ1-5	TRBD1	CAWSVQGDQPQHF	TGTGCCTGGAGTGTACAGGGGGATCAGCCCCAGCATTTT
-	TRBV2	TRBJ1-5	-	CASDGSYQNSNQPQHF	TGTGCCAGCGACGGGTCCTACCAAAATAGCAATCAGCCCCAGCATTTT
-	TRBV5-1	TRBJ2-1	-	CASSLGQGPGNEQFF	TGCGCCAGCAGCTTGGGGCAGGGGCCGGGGAATGAGCAGTTCTTC
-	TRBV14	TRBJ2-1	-	CASSARWEQFF	TGTGCCAGCAGTGCCCGGTGGGAGCAGTTCTTC
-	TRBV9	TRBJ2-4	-	CASSTQGTPKNIQYF	TGTGCCAGCAGTACGCAGGGCACCCCCAAAAACATTCAGTACTTC
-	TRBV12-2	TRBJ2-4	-	CASRLVGPRGGIQYF	TGTGCAAGTCGCTTAGTTGGCCCTAGGGGAGGCATTCAGTACTTC
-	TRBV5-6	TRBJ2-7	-	CASAPGTQSSYEQYF	TGTGCCAGCGCTCCCGGGACTCAGAGCTCCTACGAGCAGTACTTC
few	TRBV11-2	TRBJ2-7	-	CASRAGLSSEQYF	TGTGCCAGCAGGGCAGGGTTGAGTTCCGAGCAGTACTTC
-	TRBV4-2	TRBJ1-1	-	CASSHQTDTEAFF	TGTGCCAGCAGCCATCAGACAGACACTGAAGCTTTCTTT
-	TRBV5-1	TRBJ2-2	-	CASSLGLKTSGTHANTGELFF	TGCGCCAGCAGCTTGGGTTTAAAGACTTCCGGGACACACGCGAACACCGGGGAGCTGTTTTTT
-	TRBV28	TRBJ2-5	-	CASSLERARETQYF	TGTGCCAGCAGTTTGGAGAGGGCGCGGGAGACCCAGTACTTC
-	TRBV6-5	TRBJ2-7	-	CASSPTVTYEQYF	TGTGCCAGCAGCCCGACTGTTACCTACGAGCAGTACTTC
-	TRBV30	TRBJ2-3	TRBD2	CAWESGIESGTQYF	TGTGCCTGGGAAAGCGGGATCGAGAGCGGAACGCAGTATTTT
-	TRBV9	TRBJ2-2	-	CASSVQGSTGELFF	TGTGCCAGCAGCGTCCAGGGTAGCACCGGGGAGCTGTTTTTT
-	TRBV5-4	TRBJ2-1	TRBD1	CASSSRNRQGRDEQFF	TGTGCCAGCAGCTCGAGAAACCGACAGGGGCGCGATGAGCAGTTCTTC
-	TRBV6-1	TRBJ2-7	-	CASSVGGRSYEQYF	TGTGCCAGCAGTGTCGGCGGTCGCTCCTACGAGCAGTACTTC
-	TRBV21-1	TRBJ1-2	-	CASSKAGQGPNYGYTF	TGTGCCAGCAGCAAAGCTGGACAGGGCCCTAACTATGGCTACACCTTC
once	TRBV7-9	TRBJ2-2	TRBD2	CASSLVSGRGTGELFF	TGTGCCAGCAGCTTAGTCTCCGGGAGGGGCACCGGGGAGCTGTTTTTT
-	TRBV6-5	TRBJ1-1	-	CASSYGRNTEAFF	TGTGCCAGCAGTTACGGCAGGAACACTGAAGCTTTCTTT
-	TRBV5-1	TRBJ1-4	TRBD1	CASSLTSTGGNNEKLFF	TGCGCCAGCAGCTTGACCTCGACAGGGGGTAATAATGAAAAACTGTTTTTT
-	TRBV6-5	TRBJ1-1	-	CASSYIQGRTEAFF	TGTGCCAGCAGTTACATCCAGGGTCGAACTGAAGCTTTCTTT
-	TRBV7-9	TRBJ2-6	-	CASSLRGGGSRSGANVLTF	TGTGCCAGCAGCTTAAGGGGCGGGGGCAGTCGCTCTGGGGCCAACGTCCTGACTTTC
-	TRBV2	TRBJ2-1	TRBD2	CASSEVGLAAYNEQFF	TGTGCCAGCAGTGAAGTAGGACTAGCAGCCTACAATGAGCAGTTCTTC
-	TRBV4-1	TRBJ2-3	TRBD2	CASSGRLAGSDTQYF	TGCGCCAGCAGCGGGAGGCTAGCGGGCTCCGATACGCAGTATTTT
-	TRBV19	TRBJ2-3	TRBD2	CATQLGGTTDTQYF	TGTGCCACGCAATTGGGGGGGACCACAGATACGCAGTATTTT
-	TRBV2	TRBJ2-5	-	CASSGRLLETQYF	TGTGCCAGCAGTGGCCGACTACTAGAGACCCAGTACTTC
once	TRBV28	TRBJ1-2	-	CASSLAKQGDGYTF	TGTGCCAGCAGTTTAGCTAAACAGGGAGATGGCTACACCTTC
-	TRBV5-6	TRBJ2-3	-	CASSQYTDTQYF	TGTGCCAGCAGCCAGTACACAGATACGCAGTATTTT
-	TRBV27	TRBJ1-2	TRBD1	CASSLSGGPYGYTF	TGTGCCAGCAGTTTATCAGGGGGCCCCTATGGCTACACCTTC
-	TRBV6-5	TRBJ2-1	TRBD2	CASSYSTSGSSHTFF	TGTGCCAGCAGTTACTCCACTAGCGGGAGTTCCCACACGTTCTTC
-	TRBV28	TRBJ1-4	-	CASTPLGDTQNEKLFF	TGTGCCAGCACCCCGTTGGGGGACACCCAAAATGAAAAACTGTTTTTT
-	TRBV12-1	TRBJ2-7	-	CASSFGLVSEQYF	TGTGCCAGCAGCTTTGGGCTAGTCTCCGAGCAGTACTTC
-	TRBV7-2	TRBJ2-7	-	CASSQNPATYEQYF	TGTGCCAGCAGCCAGAACCCAGCGACCTACGAGCAGTACTTC
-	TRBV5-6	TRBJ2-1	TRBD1	CASSWGTGGAEQFF	TGTGCCAGCAGCTGGGGGACAGGGGGAGCCGAGCAGTTCTTC
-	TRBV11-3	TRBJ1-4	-	CASSTGGVATNEKLFF	TGTGCCAGCAGCACGGGGGGGGTGGCAACTAATGAAAAACTGTTTTTT
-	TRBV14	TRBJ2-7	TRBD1	CASSHGGQGSSYEQYF	TGTGCCAGCAGCCACGGCGGACAGGGTAGCTCCTACGAGCAGTACTTC
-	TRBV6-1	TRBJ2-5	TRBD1	CASSDHPGGAETQYF	TGTGCCAGCAGTGATCATCCAGGGGGCGCGGAGACCCAGTACTTC
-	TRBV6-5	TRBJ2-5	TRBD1	CASSYSDRVGTQYF	TGTGCCAGCAGTTACTCTGACAGGGTGGGGACCCAGTACTTC
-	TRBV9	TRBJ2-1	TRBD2	CASSGGLAGRSYNEQFF	TGTGCCAGCAGCGGGGGACTAGCGGGAAGGTCCTACAATGAGCAGTTCTTC
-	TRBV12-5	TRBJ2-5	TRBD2	CASGLVRGSAGASLRETQYF	TGTGCTAGTGGTTTGGTACGGGGTAGCGCGGGAGCCTCCTTGCGGGAGACCCAGTACTTC
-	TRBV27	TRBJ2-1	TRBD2	CASSPSNPSGRVIYEQFF	TGTGCCAGCAGTCCCTCAAACCCTAGCGGGAGGGTAATCTATGAGCAGTTCTTC
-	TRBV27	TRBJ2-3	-	CASTAASSTDTQYF	TGTGCCAGTACTGCGGCCTCTAGCACAGATACGCAGTATTTT
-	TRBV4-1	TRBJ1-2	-	CASSQDRYYGYTF	TGCGCCAGCAGCCAAGACAGGTATTATGGCTACACCTTC
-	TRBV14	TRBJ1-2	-	CASSQRSDYGYTF	TGTGCCAGCAGCCAACGGAGCGACTATGGCTACACCTTC
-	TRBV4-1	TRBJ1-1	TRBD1	CASRNAGGGGDTEAFF	TGCGCCAGTCGGAACGCAGGGGGCGGGGGGGACACTGAAGCTTTCTTT
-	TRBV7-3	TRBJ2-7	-	CASSLLRDRTEQYF	TGTGCCAGCAGCTTACTGCGGGATCGGACCGAGCAGTACTTC
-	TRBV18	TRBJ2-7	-	CASSPRSRVGPYEQYF	TGTGCCAGCTCACCACGAAGCAGGGTGGGGCCCTACGAGCAGTACTTC